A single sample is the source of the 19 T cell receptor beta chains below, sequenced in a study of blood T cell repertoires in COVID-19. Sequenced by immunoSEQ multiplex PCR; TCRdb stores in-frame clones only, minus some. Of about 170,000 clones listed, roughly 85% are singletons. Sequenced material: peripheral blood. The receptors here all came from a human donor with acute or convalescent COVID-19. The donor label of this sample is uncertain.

CDR3 in amino acids: CASRTPGAYNEQFF. In DNA, the CDR3 is TGTGCCAGCAGAACCCCAGGGGCCTACAATGAGCAGTTCTTC. The chain joins TRBV27 to TRBJ2-1, with D possibly being TRBD1 (6 bases). Per germline, CDR1 MNHEY and CDR2 SMNVEV (reference sequence). V was shortened by 6 bases and J by 2 bases, with 11 bases between the two germline ends. This CDR3 is 14 amino acids long.

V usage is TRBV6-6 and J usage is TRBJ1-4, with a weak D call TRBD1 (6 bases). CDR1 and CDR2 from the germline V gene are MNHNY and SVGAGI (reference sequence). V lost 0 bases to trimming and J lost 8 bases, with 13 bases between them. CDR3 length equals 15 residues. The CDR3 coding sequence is TGTGCCAGCAGTTACTCGAGGGACATGTCCGAAAAACTGTTTTTT. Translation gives CASSYSRDMSEKLFF.

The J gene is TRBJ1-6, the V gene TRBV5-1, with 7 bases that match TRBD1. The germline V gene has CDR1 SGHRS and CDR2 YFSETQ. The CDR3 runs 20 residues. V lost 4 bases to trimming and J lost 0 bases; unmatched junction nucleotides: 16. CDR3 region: CASSPETGHNPSSYNSPLHF. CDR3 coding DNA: TGCGCCAGCAGCCCCGAGACAGGGCATAACCCGAGCTCCTATAATTCACCCCTCCACTTT.

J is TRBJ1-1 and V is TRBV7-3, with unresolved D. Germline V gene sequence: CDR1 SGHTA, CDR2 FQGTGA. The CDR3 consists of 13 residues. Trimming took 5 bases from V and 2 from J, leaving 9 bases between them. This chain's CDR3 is CASSLRYNTEAFF. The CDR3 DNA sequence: TGTGCCAGCAGCCTCAGATACAACACTGAAGCTTTCTTT.

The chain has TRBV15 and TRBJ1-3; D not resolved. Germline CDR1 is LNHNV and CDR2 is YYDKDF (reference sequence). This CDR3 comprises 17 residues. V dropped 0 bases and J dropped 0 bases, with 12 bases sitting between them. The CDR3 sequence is CATSRDRAGDSGNTIYF. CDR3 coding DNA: TGTGCCACCAGCAGAGATCGTGCCGGTGACTCTGGAAACACCATATATTTT.

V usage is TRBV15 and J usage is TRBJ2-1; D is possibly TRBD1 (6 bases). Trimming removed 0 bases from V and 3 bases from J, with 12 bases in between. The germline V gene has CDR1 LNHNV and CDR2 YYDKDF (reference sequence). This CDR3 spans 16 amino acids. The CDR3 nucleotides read TGTGCCACCAGCAGAGATAGAGGGGGTGACTACAATGAGCAGTTCTTC. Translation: CATSRDRGGDYNEQFF.

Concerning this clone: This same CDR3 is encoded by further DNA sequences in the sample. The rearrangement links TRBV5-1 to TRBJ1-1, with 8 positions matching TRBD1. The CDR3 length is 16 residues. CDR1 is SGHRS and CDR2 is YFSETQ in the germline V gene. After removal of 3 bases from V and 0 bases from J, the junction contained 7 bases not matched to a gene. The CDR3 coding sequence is TGCGCCAGCAGCTCCAGGGGGCTGCAGATGAACACTGAAGCTTTCTTT. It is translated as CASSSRGLQMNTEAFF. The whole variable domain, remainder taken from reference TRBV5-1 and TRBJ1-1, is KAGVTQTPRYLIKTRGQQVTLSCSPISGHRSVSWYQQTPGQGLQFLFEYFSETQRNKGNFPGRFSGRQFSNSRSEMNVSTLELGDSALYLCASSSRGLQMNTEAFFGQGTRLTVV.

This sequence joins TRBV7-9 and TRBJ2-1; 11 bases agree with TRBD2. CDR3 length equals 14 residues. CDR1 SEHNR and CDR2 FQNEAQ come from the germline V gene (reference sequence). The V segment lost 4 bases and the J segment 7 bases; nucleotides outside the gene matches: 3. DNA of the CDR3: TGTGCCAGCAGCTATAGCGGGGGGGCAAATGAGCAGTTCTTC. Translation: CASSYSGGANEQFF.

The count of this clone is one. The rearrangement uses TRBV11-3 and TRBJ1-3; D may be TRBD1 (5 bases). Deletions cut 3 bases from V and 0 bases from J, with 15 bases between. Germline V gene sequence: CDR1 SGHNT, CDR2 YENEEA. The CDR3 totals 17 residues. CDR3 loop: CASSFQGALNSGNTIYF. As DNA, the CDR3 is TGTGCCAGCAGCTTCCAAGGGGCCCTGAACTCTGGAAACACCATATATTTT.

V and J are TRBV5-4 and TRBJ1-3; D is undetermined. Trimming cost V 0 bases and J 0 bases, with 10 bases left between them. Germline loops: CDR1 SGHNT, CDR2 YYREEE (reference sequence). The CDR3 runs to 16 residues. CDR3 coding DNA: TGTGCCAGCAGCTTGGGCAGATCATCCTCTGGAAACACCATATATTTT. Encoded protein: CASSLGRSSSGNTIYF. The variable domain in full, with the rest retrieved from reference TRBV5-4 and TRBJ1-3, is ETGVTQSPTHLIKTRGQQVTLRCSSQSGHNTVSWYQQALGQGPQFIFQYYREEENGRGNFPPRFSGLQFPNYSSELNVNALELDDSALYLCASSLGRSSSGNTIYFGEGSWLTVV.

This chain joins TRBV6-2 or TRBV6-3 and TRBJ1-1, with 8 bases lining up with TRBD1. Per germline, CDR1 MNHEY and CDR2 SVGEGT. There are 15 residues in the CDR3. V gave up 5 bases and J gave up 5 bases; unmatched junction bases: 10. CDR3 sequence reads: CASSNPRGQGTEAFF. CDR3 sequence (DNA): TGTGCCAGCAGTAACCCCAGGGGGCAGGGGACTGAAGCTTTCTTT.

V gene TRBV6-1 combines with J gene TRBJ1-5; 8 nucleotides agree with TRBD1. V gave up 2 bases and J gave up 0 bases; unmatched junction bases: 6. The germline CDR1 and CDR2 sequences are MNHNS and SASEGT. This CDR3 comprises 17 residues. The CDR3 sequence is CASSEWTGPYSNQPQHF. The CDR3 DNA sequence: TGTGCCAGCAGTGAATGGACAGGGCCTTATAGCAATCAGCCCCAGCATTTT.

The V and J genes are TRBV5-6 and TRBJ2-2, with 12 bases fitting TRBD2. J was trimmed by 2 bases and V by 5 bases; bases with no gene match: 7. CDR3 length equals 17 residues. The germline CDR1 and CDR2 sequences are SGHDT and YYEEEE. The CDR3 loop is CASRRTSGGINTGELFF. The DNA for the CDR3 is TGTGCCAGCAGACGCACTAGCGGGGGGATTAACACCGGGGAGCTGTTTTTT.

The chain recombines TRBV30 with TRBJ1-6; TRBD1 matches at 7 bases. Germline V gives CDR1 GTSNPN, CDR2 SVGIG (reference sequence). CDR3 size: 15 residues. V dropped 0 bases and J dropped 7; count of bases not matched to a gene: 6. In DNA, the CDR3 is TGTGCCTGGAGTGTAAAGGGGGCCTGGAATTCACCCCTCCACTTT. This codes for CAWSVKGAWNSPLHF.

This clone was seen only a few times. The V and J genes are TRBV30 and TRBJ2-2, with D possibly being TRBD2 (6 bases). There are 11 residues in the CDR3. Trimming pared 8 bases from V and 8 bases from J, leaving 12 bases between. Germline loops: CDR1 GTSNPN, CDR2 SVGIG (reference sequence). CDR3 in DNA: TGTGCCGGGGACTTTCAAGGGGAGCTGTTTTTT. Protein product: CAGDFQGELFF.

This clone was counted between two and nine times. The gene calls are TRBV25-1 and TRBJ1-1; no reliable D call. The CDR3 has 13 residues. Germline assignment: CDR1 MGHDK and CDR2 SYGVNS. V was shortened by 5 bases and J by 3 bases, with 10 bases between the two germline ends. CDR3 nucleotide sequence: TGTGCCAGCAGTACCGGTACAGACACTGAAGCTTTCTTT. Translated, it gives CASSTGTDTEAFF.

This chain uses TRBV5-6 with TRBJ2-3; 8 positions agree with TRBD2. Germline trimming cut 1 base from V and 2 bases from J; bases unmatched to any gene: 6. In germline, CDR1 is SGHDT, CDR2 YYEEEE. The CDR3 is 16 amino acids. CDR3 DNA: TGTGCCAGCAGCTTGCAACTAGCGGAAAACACAGATACGCAGTATTTT. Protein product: CASSLQLAENTDTQYF.

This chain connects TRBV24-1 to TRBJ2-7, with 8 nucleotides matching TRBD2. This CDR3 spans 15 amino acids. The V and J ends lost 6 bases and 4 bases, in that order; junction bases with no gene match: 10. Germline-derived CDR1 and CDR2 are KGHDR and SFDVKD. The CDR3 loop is CATSLGLPGGYEQYF. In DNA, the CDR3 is TGTGCCACCAGTCTAGGATTACCGGGAGGGTACGAGCAGTACTTC.

CDR3 bases: TGTGCCAGCTCACCAACAGGCCCCTACAATGAGCAGTTCTTC. It specifies CASSPTGPYNEQFF. The rearrangement joins TRBV18 to TRBJ2-1; possibly TRBD1 for D (5 bases). V shed 2 bases and J shed 2 bases, with 7 bases lying between them. This CDR3 spans 14 amino acids. The V gene's germline CDR1 is KGHSH and CDR2 LQKENI.